The text below deals with one T cell receptor beta chain. Its target is not known. It was with 60 Vbeta and 13 Jbeta primers that the PCR ran. Assay: immunoSEQ multiplex PCR; the TCRdb copy retains only in-frame clones and omits some. The sample includes 90,000 to 120,000 clones, roughly 80% of them seen just once. This sample is part of a study of cytomegalovirus exposure and HLA in healthy donors. Overall study findings and caveats: Later analysis suggested links between common viral pathogens and several top significant clusters. What a later analysis reportedly showed was that an Asian-associated ancestry cluster had fewer N-insertions than the approximately 700-donor mean. The classifier reportedly diagnosed cytomegalovirus status with high sensitivity and specificity.

Germline V gene sequence: CDR1 MGHRA, CDR2 YSYEKL. V shed 4 bases and J shed 5 bases, with 18 bases lying between them. This CDR3 is 15 amino acids long. This receptor was identified in a man aged 30 to 39 in good health and CMV-seronegative. This rearrangement joins TRBV4-1 to TRBJ2-7, with a weak D call TRBD1 (7 bases). The sample taken for sequencing was PBMCs. For the CDR3, the DNA is TGCGCCAGCAGCCGTCCAGGGGGGAATATCCACGAGCAGTACTTC. Amino acid sequence: CASSRPGGNIHEQYF.